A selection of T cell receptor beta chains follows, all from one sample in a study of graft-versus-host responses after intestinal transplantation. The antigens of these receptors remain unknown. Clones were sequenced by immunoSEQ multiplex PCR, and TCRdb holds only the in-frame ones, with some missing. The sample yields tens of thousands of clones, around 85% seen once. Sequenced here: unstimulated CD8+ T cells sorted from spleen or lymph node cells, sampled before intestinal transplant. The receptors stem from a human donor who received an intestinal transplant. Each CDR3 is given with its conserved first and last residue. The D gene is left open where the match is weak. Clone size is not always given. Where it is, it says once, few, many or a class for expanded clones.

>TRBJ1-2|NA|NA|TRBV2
CASIGSLGWYGYTF
TGTGCCAGCATTGGCAGCCTGGGCTGGTACGGCTACACCTTC
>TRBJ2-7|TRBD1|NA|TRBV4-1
CASSQGTGGYYEQYF
TGCGCCAGCAGCCAAGGGACAGGGGGCTACTACGAGCAGTACTTC
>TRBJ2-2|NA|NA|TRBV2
CASSGLESLAGELFF
TGTGCCAGCAGTGGTTTAGAGTCCTTAGCCGGGGAGCTGTTTTTT
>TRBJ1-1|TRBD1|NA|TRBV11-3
CASSLGTGVDTEAFF
TGTGCCAGCAGCTTAGGGACAGGGGTGGACACTGAAGCTTTCTTT
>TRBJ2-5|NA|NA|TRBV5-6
CASSLDSYTPGTQYF
TGTGCCAGCAGCTTGGATTCTTATACCCCCGGGACCCAGTACTTC
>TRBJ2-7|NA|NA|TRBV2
CASSEGGPPAQSEQYF
TGTGCCAGCAGTGAAGGTGGCCCTCCAGCGCAGTCAGAGCAGTACTTC
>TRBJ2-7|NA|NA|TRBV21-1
CASSKGGSTHEQYF
TGTGCCAGCAGCAAAGGAGGCTCTACCCACGAGCAGTACTTC
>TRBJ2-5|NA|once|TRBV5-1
CASSRSPSPIETQYF
TGCGCCAGCAGCAGGAGTCCCTCCCCCATAGAGACCCAGTACTTC
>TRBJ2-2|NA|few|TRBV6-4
CASSPGSTGELFF
TGTGCCAGCAGCCCAGGTAGCACCGGGGAGCTGTTTTTT
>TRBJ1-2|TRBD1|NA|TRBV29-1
CSAADREYYGYTF
TGCAGCGCCGCGGACAGGGAATACTATGGCTACACCTTC
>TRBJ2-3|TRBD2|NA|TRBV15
CATSRDPAGQSLAEAFTDTQYF
TGTGCCACCAGCAGAGATCCCGCCGGCCAGTCACTAGCGGAGGCTTTCACAGATACGCAGTATTTT
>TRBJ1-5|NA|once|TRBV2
CASSARAYSNQPQHF
TGTGCCAGCAGTGCCAGGGCGTATAGCAATCAGCCCCAGCATTTT
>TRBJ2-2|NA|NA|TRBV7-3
CASSPMSSPIGELFF
TGTGCCAGCAGCCCAATGAGTTCCCCCATCGGGGAGCTGTTTTTT
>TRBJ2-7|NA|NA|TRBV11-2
CASSLGGGPYYEQYF
TGTGCCAGCAGCTTAGGCGGAGGTCCCTACTACGAGCAGTACTTC
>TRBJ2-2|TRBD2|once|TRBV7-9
CASSLAPSGGPAGELFF
TGTGCCAGCAGCTTAGCGCCCAGCGGGGGACCGGCCGGGGAGCTGTTTTTT
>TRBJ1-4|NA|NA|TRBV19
CASSTGGVEKLFF
TGTGCCAGTAGTACGGGGGGGGTCGAAAAACTGTTTTTT
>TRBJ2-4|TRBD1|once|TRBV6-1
CASRGGQGTNIQYF
TGTGCCAGCAGGGGCGGACAGGGGACAAACATTCAGTACTTC
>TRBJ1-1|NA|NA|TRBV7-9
CASSLGIGGEAFF
TGTGCCAGCAGCTTAGGGATAGGCGGGGAAGCTTTCTTT
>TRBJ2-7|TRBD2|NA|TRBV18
CASSLAGREYEQYF
TGTGCCAGCTCACTCGCCGGGCGGGAGTACGAGCAGTACTTC
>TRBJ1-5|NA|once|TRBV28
CASSLTPEGNQPQHF
TGTGCCAGCAGTTTAACGCCCGAGGGCAATCAGCCCCAGCATTTT
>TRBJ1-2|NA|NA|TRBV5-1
CASSLYGEGYTF
TGCGCCAGCAGCTTGTACGGGGAGGGCTACACCTTC
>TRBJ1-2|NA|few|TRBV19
CAAGTYGYTF
TGTGCGGCGGGGACCTATGGCTACACCTTC
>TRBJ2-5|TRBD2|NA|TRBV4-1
CASSQLGTSGGAETQYF
TGCGCCAGCAGCCAACTAGGGACTAGCGGGGGGGCCGAGACCCAGTACTTC
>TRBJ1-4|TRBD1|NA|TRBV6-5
CASSPGQGNEKLFF
TGTGCCAGCAGTCCGGGACAGGGGAATGAAAAACTGTTTTTT
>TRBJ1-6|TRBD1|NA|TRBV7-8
CASSRRDRKPLHF
TGTGCCAGCAGTCGCCGGGACAGAAAACCCCTCCACTTT
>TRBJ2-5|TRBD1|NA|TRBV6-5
CASSQDRVGETQYF
TGTGCCAGCAGCCAAGACAGGGTGGGGGAGACCCAGTACTTC
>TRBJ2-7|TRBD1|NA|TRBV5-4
CASSFGTASYEQYF
TGTGCCAGCAGTTTCGGGACAGCCTCCTACGAGCAGTACTTC
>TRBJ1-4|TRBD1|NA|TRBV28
CASSDRQGAANEKLFF
TGTGCCAGCAGCGATCGTCAGGGGGCTGCTAATGAAAAACTGTTTTTT
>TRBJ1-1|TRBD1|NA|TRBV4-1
CASSPRRDSEAFF
TGCGCCAGCAGCCCAAGAAGGGACAGTGAAGCTTTCTTT
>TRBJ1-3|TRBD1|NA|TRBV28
CASSPTGYIENTIYF
TGTGCCAGCAGCCCGACAGGGTATATCGAAAACACCATATATTTT
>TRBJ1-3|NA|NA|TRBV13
CASSLGASRGNTIYF
TGTGCCAGCAGCTTAGGCGCCTCTAGGGGAAACACCATATATTTT
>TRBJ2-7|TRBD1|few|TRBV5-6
CASSLVRGTGSF
TGTGCCAGCAGCTTGGTTAGAGGGACAGGGAGTTTC
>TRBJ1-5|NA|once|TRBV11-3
CASSLLEDQPQHF
TGTGCCAGCAGCCTCCTTGAGGATCAGCCCCAGCATTTT
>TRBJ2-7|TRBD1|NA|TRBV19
CASSADRGHEQYF
TGTGCCAGTAGCGCGGACAGGGGGCACGAGCAGTACTTC
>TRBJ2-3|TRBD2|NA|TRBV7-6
CASSPGASGRSDTQYF
TGTGCCAGCAGCCCCGGGGCTAGCGGGAGATCAGATACGCAGTATTTT
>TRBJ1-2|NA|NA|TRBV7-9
CASSLGGGEGYTF
TGTGCCAGCAGCTTAGGGGGGGGCGAGGGCTACACCTTC
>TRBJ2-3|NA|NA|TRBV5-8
CASSPWVQDTDTQYF
TGTGCCAGCAGCCCTTGGGTACAGGATACAGATACGCAGTATTTT
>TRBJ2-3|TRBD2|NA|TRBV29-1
CSVEGAGVTDTQYF
TGCAGCGTTGAAGGAGCGGGGGTTACCGATACGCAGTATTTT
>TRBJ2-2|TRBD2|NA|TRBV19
CASSMFGGGAITGELFF
TGTGCCAGTAGTATGTTCGGCGGGGGGGCAATAACCGGGGAGCTGTTTTTT
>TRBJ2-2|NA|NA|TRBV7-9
CASSWLLAPNTGELFF
TGTGCCAGCAGCTGGCTCTTGGCCCCGAACACCGGGGAGCTGTTTTTT
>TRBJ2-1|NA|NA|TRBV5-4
CASSFRERLYNEQFF
TGTGCCAGCAGCTTCCGGGAACGCCTTTACAATGAGCAGTTCTTC
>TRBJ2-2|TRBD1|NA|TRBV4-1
CASSQTGIPGELFF
TGCGCCAGCAGCCAGACAGGGATCCCCGGGGAGCTGTTTTTT
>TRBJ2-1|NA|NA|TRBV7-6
CASSFHWAGEGESSYNEQFF
TGTGCCAGCAGCTTTCACTGGGCCGGAGAGGGGGAGAGCTCCTACAATGAGCAGTTCTTC
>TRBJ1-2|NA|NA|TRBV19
CASSVVSTELYGYTF
TGTGCCAGTAGCGTAGTTTCGACAGAACTCTATGGCTACACCTTC
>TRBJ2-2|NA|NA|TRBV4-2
CASRRRPGELFF
TGTGCCAGCAGAAGGAGGCCCGGGGAGCTGTTTTTT
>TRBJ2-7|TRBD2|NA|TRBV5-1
CASSPPGLADTYEQYF
TGCGCCAGCAGCCCCCCTGGACTAGCGGATACCTACGAGCAGTACTTC
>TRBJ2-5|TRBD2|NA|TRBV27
CASSPGTSGQETQYF
TGTGCCAGCAGTCCCGGGACTAGCGGTCAAGAGACCCAGTACTTC
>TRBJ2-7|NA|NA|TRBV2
CASSELALYEQYF
TGTGCCAGCAGTGAGCTAGCGTTGTACGAGCAGTACTTC
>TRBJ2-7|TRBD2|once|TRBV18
CASSGTSGIYEQYF
TGTGCCAGCTCTGGGACTAGCGGTATCTACGAGCAGTACTTC